This T cell receptor (beta chain) stems from a study of early T cells in non-severe SARS-CoV-2 infection. Study at large: Sequencing was performed on bulk RNA from unsorted whole blood, leaving chains unpaired. Overall study results and limits: Missing private and CD4 specificities, VDJdb matching favored anti-spike CD8 responses.

Trimming cost V 0 bases and J 2 bases; bases outside gene matches: 5. This CDR3 comprises 16 residues. The sample holds a few counts of this clonotype. Its antigen is unknown. As part of library construction, unique molecular identifiers were attached to individual cDNA molecules. TCRdb reanalysed the 5' RACE reads using MiXCR and keeps one entry per CDR3 protein. Of just over 60,000 distinct CDR3 sequences listed, 7.5% to 10% are singletons. The chain employs TRBV5-3 and TRBJ2-3, with 8 bases matching TRBD1. TRBV5-3 is known as an ORF, though its function is uncertain. This clonotype originated in an adult who was a healthcare worker with PCR-confirmed SARS-CoV-2 infection or an uninfected control (not recorded which). Input material: whole blood. CDR3 residues: CARSLEGRGPTDTQYF. The CDR3 nucleotides read TGTGCCAGAAGCTTGGAAGGCAGGGGGCCCACAGATACGCAGTATTTT.